A selection of T cell receptor beta chains follows, all from one sample in a study of CD8 T cells in Susac syndrome. TCRdb ran MiXCR on the immunoSEQ multiplex PCR reads and lists one entry per CDR3 protein. The sample lists 150,000 to 250,000 distinct CDR3 sequences, roughly 95% seen once, with roughly 0.088% in the top ten. The sample was CD4+ T cells from PBMCs. These receptors were taken from a human donor with multiple sclerosis. The CDR3 runs from the conserved cysteine through the conserved F or W. D genes are given only for firm matches. Some rows have no size entry. The others give once, few or many, or a class for an expanded clone.

J | D | V | size | DNA | CDR3
TRBJ2-1 | TRBD2 | TRBV24-1 | NA | TGTGCCACCAGTGATTTCCCCCGCCTAGCGGCATACAATGAGCAGTTCTTC | CATSDFPRLAAYNEQFF
TRBJ1-1 | TRBD1 | TRBV7-3 | NA | TGTGCCAGCAGCTTATCTGGGACAGGGACGAACACTGAAGCTTTCTTT | CASSLSGTGTNTEAFF
TRBJ2-4 | NA | TRBV10-2 | NA | TGCGCCAGCAGTGAGCAGGAGCTAGCCAAAAACATTCAGTACTTC | CASSEQELAKNIQYF
TRBJ2-1 | NA | TRBV5-1 | NA | TGCGCCAGCAGCCACTCCCCAGGTCCCGACAATGAGCAGTTCTTC | CASSHSPGPDNEQFF
TRBJ2-5 | NA | TRBV20-1 | NA | TGCAGTGCTAGAGATGGTCAGCAAGAGACCCAGTACTTC | CSARDGQQETQYF
TRBJ2-7 | NA | TRBV30 | once | TGTGCCTTCCAGCGGGACACCTACGAGCAGTACTTC | CAFQRDTYEQYF
TRBJ2-2 | NA | TRBV3-1 | NA | TGTGCCAGCAGCCCGATGCTTCAGGTCACCGGGGAGCTGTTTTTT | CASSPMLQVTGELFF
TRBJ2-1 | NA | TRBV27 | NA | TGTGCCAGCAGTTTAAGAAGCCTACAGGGTTTAGGAGGATACAATGAGCAGTTCTTC | CASSLRSLQGLGGYNEQFF
TRBJ2-1 | TRBD2 | TRBV4-1 | NA | TGCGCCAGCAGCTTTAGCGGGGGGAACAATGAGCAGTTCTTC | CASSFSGGNNEQFF
TRBJ1-2 | NA | TRBV23-1 | NA | TGCGCCAGCAGAAGAAGGGAAAATGGCTACACCTTC | CASRRRENGYTF
TRBJ2-7 | NA | TRBV7-8 | once | TGTGCCAGCAGCTTAGCCTATGACAGAGCTGGCTACGAGCAGTACTTC | CASSLAYDRAGYEQYF
TRBJ2-2 | TRBD2 | TRBV29-1 | NA | TGCAGCGTTGGGACTAGCGGGGGAACGAACACCGGGGAGCTGTTTTTT | CSVGTSGGTNTGELFF
TRBJ1-1 | NA | TRBV20-1 | NA | TGCAGTGCTAGTCCCCGGGGCTTAGGTCCGATCACTGAAGCTTTCTTT | CSASPRGLGPITEAFF
TRBJ1-2 | NA | TRBV30 | NA | TGTGCCTGGAGTGTACCCCCGACAGGCTATGGCTACACCTTC | CAWSVPPTGYGYTF
TRBJ2-7 | TRBD2 | TRBV7-6 | NA | TGTGCCAGCAGCTTAGAGTCTAGCGGGTGGAGAGAGCAGTACTTC | CASSLESSGWREQYF
TRBJ2-3 | NA | TRBV20-1 | NA | TGCAGTGCTGGCGATCGGGGGAAAGATACGCAGTATTTT | CSAGDRGKDTQYF
TRBJ2-3 | NA | TRBV7-2 | NA | TGTGCCAGCAGCCCGTGGGACCTAGCCCCCCAGTATTTT | CASSPWDLAPQYF
TRBJ2-7 | TRBD2 | TRBV18 | NA | TGTGCCAGCTCGCGGGAGATGGGCTACGAGCAGTACTTC | CASSREMGYEQYF
TRBJ2-5 | NA | TRBV9 | NA | TGTGCCAGCAGCGTGGGAGGGGGCAAAGAGACCCAGTACTTC | CASSVGGGKETQYF
TRBJ2-7 | TRBD1 | TRBV19 | NA | TGTGCCAGTAGTTACACAGGGGTTCCCTACGAGCAGTACTTC | CASSYTGVPYEQYF
TRBJ2-7 | NA | TRBV19 | NA | TGTGCCGCCTCTCGGACGGGACCTTACGAGCAGTACTTC | CAASRTGPYEQYF
TRBJ1-6 | NA | TRBV11-2 | NA | TGTGCCAGCAGCTTAAGTAATTCACCCCTCCACTTT | CASSLSNSPLHF
TRBJ1-1 | NA | TRBV29-1 | NA | TGCAGGGCAGACCAGGGGACTGAAGCTTTCTTT | CRADQGTEAFF
TRBJ2-1 | TRBD2 | TRBV11-2 | NA | TGTGCCAGCAGCCCCAGGCTAGCGGTCTACAATGAGCAGTTCTTC | CASSPRLAVYNEQFF
TRBJ1-1 | TRBD1 | TRBV20-1 | NA | TGCAGTGCTAGATCGGACAGGGGGCTTACTGAAGCTTTCTTT | CSARSDRGLTEAFF
TRBJ1-2 | TRBD1 | TRBV27 | NA | TGTGCCAGCAGTCCATCGACAGGGCTGTATGGCTACACCTTC | CASSPSTGLYGYTF
TRBJ2-1 | NA | TRBV24-1 | NA | TGTGCCACCAGTGAACGATGGCATGAGCAGTTCTTC | CATSERWHEQFF